Reported below is one TCR beta chain. This record comes from a study of blood T cell repertoires in COVID-19. In the study overall: Nucleic acid was either cDNA or gDNA, and it came from T cells, B-cell-depleted T cells, or PBMCs.

This CDR3 is built from 12 residues. Per germline, CDR1 LGHDT and CDR2 YNNKEL (reference sequence). V gave up 0 bases and J gave up 10 bases, with 8 bases separating them. Per the original methods: Reference gene primers were amplified, and this amplification served to estimate nucleated cell counts. Using immunoSEQ multiplex PCR, the repertoire was profiled, and TCRdb retains in-frame clones only, with some absent. Clone size and V and J calls were adopted from that table, with D and trimming inferred from the DNA. The sample has about 280,000 clones; about 83% are singletons. Individuals aged about 18 to 89 years were recruited from approximately 22 US areas.

Sequenced sample: PBMCs or T cells enriched from blood (not recorded which). This chain uses TRBV3-1 (or the pseudogene TRBV3-2) with TRBJ2-3; no definite D call. This TCR derives from a woman in her thirties or forties who had recovered from COVID-19. DNA for the CDR3: TGTGCCAGCAGCCAAGACGGGTACGCGCAGTATTTT. Protein sequence: CASSQDGYAQYF.